The 11 T cell receptor beta chains reported below all come from one sample, sequenced in a study of T cells in Graves' hyperthyroidism and ophthalmopathy. The source material, RNA transcripts, was used to amplify TCR beta CDR3 regions. Researchers ran a first-round RT-PCR on the TCR CDR3 using the HTBI primer set. One entry per CDR3 protein results from TCRdb running MiXCR on the multiplex PCR reads. Of roughly 740,000 distinct CDR3 sequences listed, around 15% are singletons. Input material: blood. Receptors were obtained from a man between 18 and 29 years old with Graves' hyperthyroidism.

This clonotype was observed a few times. This chain joins TRBV15 and TRBJ1-3, with 9 bases lining up with TRBD1. Germline CDR1 is LNHNV and CDR2 is YYDKDF (reference sequence). V lost 4 bases and J lost 2; bases outside the gene matches: 3. CDR3 length: 15 residues. DNA for the CDR3: TGTGCCACCAGCACGGACAGGGGAACTGGAAACACCATATATTTT. This codes for CATSTDRGTGNTIYF.

The rearrangement uses TRBV5-5 and TRBJ1-2, with D possibly being TRBD1 (5 bases). The CDR3 is made up of 12 amino acids. Germline CDR1 SGHKS, CDR2 YYEKEE (reference sequence). The V end lost 2 bases, the J end lost 8 bases, and 10 bases lay between the germline ends. The CDR3 is CASSFGARGYTF. The DNA for the CDR3 is TGTGCCAGCAGCTTTGGGGCCCGGGGCTACACCTTC.

The rearrangement joins TRBV28 to TRBJ2-3; 8 bases agree with TRBD2. V trimming: 3 bases; J trimming: 6 bases; junction bases outside the gene matches: 5. The CDR3 totals 14 residues. The germline gives CDR1 MDHEN, CDR2 SYDVKM. The CDR3 spells CASSLREEGDTQYF. The CDR3 DNA is TGTGCCAGCAGTTTGCGGGAGGAAGGGGATACGCAGTATTTT.

There are many counts of this clonotype. The chain employs TRBV11-2 and TRBJ2-1, with 8 bases lining up with TRBD2. V trimming: 4 bases; J trimming: 9 bases; junction bases outside the gene matches: 11. Germline V gene sequence: CDR1 SGHAT, CDR2 FQNNGV. The CDR3 totals 15 residues. The CDR3: CASSSRAGVKVEQFF. The CDR3 nucleotides read TGTGCCAGCAGCTCGAGAGCGGGAGTCAAGGTTGAGCAGTTCTTC.

This clonotype showed up many times. CDR3 sequence (DNA): TGTGCCAGCAGTTTCCCGGGACTAGCGGGAGGGGTCACAGATACGCAGTATTTT. Translating gives CASSFPGLAGGVTDTQYF. This chain uses TRBV28 with TRBJ2-3, with 16 bases lining up with TRBD2. The length of the CDR3 is 18 residues. The V segment lost 3 bases and the J segment 2 bases; nucleotides outside the gene matches: 5. Germline V gene sequence: CDR1 MDHEN, CDR2 SYDVKM.

This clonotype was detected only a few times. Written as DNA, the CDR3 is TGTGCCTTAATCTCCGGAACAGGGGCCCCTGGAAAACTGTTTTTT. Translated, it gives CALISGTGAPGKLFF. This rearrangement joins TRBV30 to TRBJ1-4, with TRBD1 matching over 7 bases. V dropped 7 bases and J dropped 10; count of bases not matched to a gene: 18. The germline V gene encodes CDR1 GTSNPN and CDR2 SVGIG (reference sequence). The CDR3 loop spans 15 amino acids.

This clonotype was seen many times. CDR3 amino acids: CASSLEGTGGFSAFF. As DNA, the CDR3 is TGTGCCAGCAGCTTAGAGGGGACAGGGGGCTTCTCTGCTTTCTTT. The rearrangement uses TRBV7-2 and TRBJ1-1; TRBD1 matches at 12 bases. Germline trimming cut 1 base from V and 11 bases from J; bases unmatched to any gene: 8. The CDR3 consists of 15 residues. Germline CDR1 and CDR2: SGHTA and FQGNSA.

This clonotype was seen repeatedly, ten times or more. The chain has TRBV7-8 and TRBJ1-1; TRBD1 matches at 7 bases. The length of the CDR3 is 14 residues. V shed 5 bases, J shed 5 bases, and the junction held 8 bases outside the gene matches. Germline assignment: CDR1 SGHVS and CDR2 FQNEAQ. CDR3 sequence reads: CASSPRTRGTEAFF. CDR3 in DNA: TGTGCCAGCAGCCCGAGGACCAGGGGGACTGAAGCTTTCTTT.

This clonotype was seen repeatedly, ten times or more. The rearrangement links TRBV30 to TRBJ2-7; tentatively, D is TRBD1 or TRBD2 (5 bases each). This CDR3 contains 12 residues. Germline CDR1 is GTSNPN and CDR2 is SVGIG (reference sequence). V was trimmed by 6 bases and J by 7 bases, leaving 16 bases between them. CDR3 amino acids: CACRPGPREQYF. CDR3 nucleotide sequence: TGTGCCTGCCGTCCGGGACCTCGAGAGCAGTACTTC.

The V gene is TRBV12-3 or TRBV12-4, the J gene TRBJ2-2; D gene uncertain. The V end was cut by 2 bases, the J end by 8 bases, with 15 bases between. The CDR3 consists of 15 residues. CDR3 loop: CASSLNSGLIGELFF. As DNA, the CDR3 is TGTGCCAGCAGTTTAAATTCCGGGTTAATAGGGGAGCTGTTTTTT.

The chain carries TRBV6-1 and TRBJ2-3; possibly TRBD2 for D (6 bases). This CDR3 has 13 residues. Germline CDR1 reads MNHNS; CDR2 reads SASEGT. The V gene lost 8 bases and the J gene lost 3 bases, with 12 bases spanning the gap. CDR3 residues: CASQRVSTDTQYF. The CDR3 coding sequence is TGTGCCAGCCAGCGGGTGTCTACAGATACGCAGTATTTT.